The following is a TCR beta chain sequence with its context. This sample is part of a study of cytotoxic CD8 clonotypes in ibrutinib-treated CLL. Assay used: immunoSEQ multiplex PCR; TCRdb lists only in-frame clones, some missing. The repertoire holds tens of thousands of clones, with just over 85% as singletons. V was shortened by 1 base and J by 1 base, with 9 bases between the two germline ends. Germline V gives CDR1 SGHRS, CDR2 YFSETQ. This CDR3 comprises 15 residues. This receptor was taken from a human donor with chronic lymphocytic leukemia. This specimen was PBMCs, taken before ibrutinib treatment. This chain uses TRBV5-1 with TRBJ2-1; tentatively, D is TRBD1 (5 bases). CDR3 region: CASSLPRGSYNEQFF. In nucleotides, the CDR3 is TGCGCCAGCAGCTTGCCAAGGGGATCCTACAATGAGCAGTTCTTC.